The 8 T cell receptor beta chains given below trace back to one sample, sequenced in a study of blood T cell repertoires in COVID-19. Some clones are missing from TCRdb's copy, which holds only in-frame ones; the method was immunoSEQ multiplex PCR. Here the sample spans hundreds of thousands of clones, 80% to 90% being singletons. Sequenced sample: PBMCs or T cells enriched from blood (not recorded which). Receptor source: a young woman who had recovered from COVID-19.

J is TRBJ2-3 and V is TRBV19; 12 bases match TRBD2. With 10 bases clipped from V and 0 bases from J, the junction kept 2 bases outside the gene matches. The CDR3 is made up of 14 amino acids. Germline-derived CDR1 and CDR2 are LNHDA and SQIVND (reference sequence). The CDR3 sequence is CATGLAGSTDTQYF. The CDR3, as DNA: TGTGCCACAGGACTAGCGGGGAGCACAGATACGCAGTATTTT.

As DNA, the CDR3 is TGTGCCAGTAGTATTAGAGCGACTAACTATGGCTACACCTTC. The encoded protein is CASSIRATNYGYTF. The chain couples TRBV19 to TRBJ1-2; D uncertain. Trimming shortened V by 3 bases and J by 0 bases, and 8 bases separated the two germline ends. Germline CDR1 reads LNHDA; CDR2 reads SQIVND (reference sequence). The CDR3 runs 14 residues.

The chain couples TRBV5-1 to TRBJ2-1; TRBD2 matches 13 bases. CDR1 and CDR2 (germline): SGHRS, YFSETQ. The length of the CDR3 is 17 residues. The J segment lost 0 bases and the V segment lost 3 bases, leaving 3 bases of the junction unmatched. CDR3: CASSSGLAGASYNEQFF. The CDR3 bases are TGCGCCAGCAGCTCCGGACTAGCGGGGGCCTCCTACAATGAGCAGTTCTTC.

This chain links TRBV27 with TRBJ2-7, with 11 nucleotides matching TRBD2. The CDR3 spans 15 residues. Germline CDR1 MNHEY, CDR2 SMNVEV (reference sequence). V was clipped by 6 bases and J by 6 bases; unmatched bases: 10. The CDR3 bases are TGTGCCAGCAGCCCGACACTAGCGGGGGCCTCCGAGCAGTACTTC. It yields the protein CASSPTLAGASEQYF.

By frequency in the sample, this clone is medium-sized (0.01 to 0.1%). The V and J genes are TRBV6-5 and TRBJ1-2, with D possibly TRBD1 on 5 matching bases. Trimming stripped 4 bases from V and 4 bases from J, with 13 bases between. Germline V gene sequence: CDR1 MNHEY, CDR2 SVGAGI. The CDR3 loop spans 14 amino acids. In DNA, the CDR3 is TGTGCCAGCAGTTCCCTGGGGGGATTCTATGGCTACACCTTC. Translation gives CASSSLGGFYGYTF.

The chain carries TRBV11-2 and TRBJ1-2, with D perhaps TRBD1 (5 bases). Trimming shortened V by 4 bases and J by 8 bases, and 11 bases separated the two germline ends. Germline loops: CDR1 SGHAT, CDR2 FQNNGV. The CDR3 consists of 12 residues. This CDR3 reads CASSSGLEGYTF. In DNA form, the CDR3 reads TGTGCCAGCAGCTCGGGACTGGAAGGCTACACCTTC.

V gene TRBV27 combines with J gene TRBJ1-5, with a weak D call TRBD1 (6 bases). The V end was cut by 2 bases, the J end by 7 bases, with 9 bases between. Per the germline V gene, CDR1 is MNHEY and CDR2 is SMNVEV (reference sequence). This CDR3 comprises 13 residues. CDR3 sequence (DNA): TGTGCCAGCAGTTTAGGACAGTCCCAGCCCCAGCATTTT. This encodes CASSLGQSQPQHF.

The V and J genes are TRBV11-3 and TRBJ2-7, with no clear D. Germline loops: CDR1 SGHNT, CDR2 YENEEA. This CDR3 is built from 14 residues. V lost 2 bases, J lost 1 base, and 9 bases lay in between. The CDR3 DNA follows: TGTGCCAGCAGCTTAAACCCCGGGTCCTACGAGCAGTACTTC. This translates into CASSLNPGSYEQYF.